This T cell receptor beta chain was obtained from a study of shared clonotypes between healthy human individuals. Study details: Plates per donor: three CD4 naive, three CD4 memory, two CD8 naive, one CD8 memory.

The germline gives CDR1 SEHNR, CDR2 FQNEAQ (reference sequence). This CDR3 contains 15 residues. V lost 8 bases and J lost 3; bases outside the gene matches: 7. This clone was seen a single time. Donors were healthy HIV-negative adults without recently reported acute infections or vaccinations. The protocol was immunoSEQ multiplex PCR, while the TCRdb copy is restricted to in-frame clones and leaves out a portion. The sample consists of around 690,000 clones, 90% of them appearing once. The chain employs TRBV7-9 and TRBJ2-2, with TRBD1 matching 9 bases. This clonotype originated in a man younger than 30 in good health. Some clones in this sample may be carry-over from other donors' samples. What was sequenced was memory CD8+ T cells from PBMCs. Subset meaning: CD45RO+ cells pooled with CCR7-negative TemRA cells. CDR3 nucleotide sequence: TGTGCCAGCTCGGGCGGACAGGGGTACACCGGGGAGCTGTTTTTT. The encoded protein is CASSGGQGYTGELFF.